Listed below are T cell receptor beta chains from one sample, sequenced in a study of long-term antiretroviral therapy in people with HIV. Assay: immunoSEQ multiplex PCR; the TCRdb copy retains only in-frame clones and omits some. Altogether 32,000 or so clones are present, almost 85% being singletons, with the ten largest covering almost 4.5%. The material sequenced was unsorted PBMCs, taken about 3.5 years after starting antiretroviral therapy. Receptor source: a man between 18 and 29 years old with HIV. Both conserved end residues are part of each CDR3. Each record gives: D gene, J gene, V gene, clone size, CDR3 DNA, CDR3 protein. D genes are given only for firm matches. Clone sizes are given selectively: once, few, many, or a class where the clone is expanded.

D gene: -
J gene: TRBJ1-1
V gene: TRBV21-1
clone size: once
CDR3 DNA: TGTGCCAGCAGTCGGGACAGGGTAAGATGTTTTGAAGCTTTCTTT
CDR3 protein: CASSRDRVRCFEAFF

D gene: -
J gene: TRBJ1-1
V gene: TRBV6-5
clone size: -
CDR3 DNA: TGTGCCAGCAGAAACCATGGACAGAAGAACACTGAAGCTTTCTTT
CDR3 protein: CASRNHGQKNTEAFF

D gene: TRBD2
J gene: TRBJ2-7
V gene: TRBV13
clone size: -
CDR3 DNA: TGTGCCAGCAGCGAAGAGCCCAGCGGGAGGTACGAGCAGTACTTC
CDR3 protein: CASSEEPSGRYEQYF

D gene: -
J gene: TRBJ1-2
V gene: TRBV5-1
clone size: -
CDR3 DNA: TGCGCCAGCAGCTTGGCCCCCTCTATCTATGGCTACACCTTC
CDR3 protein: CASSLAPSIYGYTF

D gene: -
J gene: TRBJ2-3
V gene: TRBV7-6
clone size: -
CDR3 DNA: TGTGCCAGCAGCCTCCGTCATCCGGATGCGCAGTATTTT
CDR3 protein: CASSLRHPDAQYF

D gene: TRBD1
J gene: TRBJ1-2
V gene: TRBV5-1
clone size: -
CDR3 DNA: TGCGCCAGCAGCTTTCAGGGGGCCTTCGAAGGCTACACCTTC
CDR3 protein: CASSFQGAFEGYTF

D gene: -
J gene: TRBJ2-1
V gene: TRBV5-1
clone size: -
CDR3 DNA: TGCGCCAGCAGCTTGCAGATACTCTCCTACAATGAGCAGTTCTTC
CDR3 protein: CASSLQILSYNEQFF

D gene: -
J gene: TRBJ2-5
V gene: TRBV5-5
clone size: -
CDR3 DNA: TGTGCCAGCAGCTGGCAGGATCGGCAAGAGACCCAGTACTTC
CDR3 protein: CASSWQDRQETQYF

D gene: -
J gene: TRBJ2-7
V gene: TRBV15
clone size: few
CDR3 DNA: TGTGCCACCAGCCCAACGACCGGCCCCTACGAGCAGTACTTC
CDR3 protein: CATSPTTGPYEQYF

D gene: TRBD1
J gene: TRBJ1-5
V gene: TRBV11-3
clone size: -
CDR3 DNA: TGTGCCAGCAGCTTAGGAGACCCGGGACAGGGAATAAGCAATCAGCCCCAGCATTTT
CDR3 protein: CASSLGDPGQGISNQPQHF

D gene: -
J gene: TRBJ1-1
V gene: TRBV12-5
clone size: -
CDR3 DNA: TGTGCTAGTGGTCACCCGGACCAGAACACTGAAGCTTTCTTT
CDR3 protein: CASGHPDQNTEAFF

D gene: TRBD1
J gene: TRBJ1-4
V gene: TRBV19
clone size: -
CDR3 DNA: TGTGCCAGTAGTACTCCAGGGGGTCCCCTTGCAACTAATGAAAAACTGTTTTTT
CDR3 protein: CASSTPGGPLATNEKLFF

D gene: -
J gene: TRBJ1-4
V gene: TRBV4-2
clone size: -
CDR3 DNA: TGTGCCAGCAGCCAAGGATCCTCTAATGAAAAACTGTTTTTT
CDR3 protein: CASSQGSSNEKLFF

D gene: -
J gene: TRBJ1-1
V gene: TRBV7-8
clone size: -
CDR3 DNA: TGTGCCAGCAGCCCCCAGGCGACTGGGGAAGCTTTCTTT
CDR3 protein: CASSPQATGEAFF

D gene: -
J gene: TRBJ1-1
V gene: TRBV5-1
clone size: -
CDR3 DNA: TGCGCCAGCAGCCCCCGGGAGGCCACTGAAGCTTTCTTT
CDR3 protein: CASSPREATEAFF

D gene: -
J gene: TRBJ2-7
V gene: TRBV19
clone size: -
CDR3 DNA: TGTGCCAGTAGTATAGTGGGGCGGACAGCCTTGTCCTACGAGCAGTACTTC
CDR3 protein: CASSIVGRTALSYEQYF

D gene: -
J gene: TRBJ2-7
V gene: TRBV28
clone size: once
CDR3 DNA: TGTGCCAGCAGTCTTTTATACAGCTACGAGCAGTACTTC
CDR3 protein: CASSLLYSYEQYF

D gene: TRBD1
J gene: TRBJ1-2
V gene: TRBV5-4
clone size: -
CDR3 DNA: TGTGCCAGCAGCTTATTCGACAGGGGTCACGGCTACACCTTC
CDR3 protein: CASSLFDRGHGYTF

D gene: -
J gene: TRBJ2-1
V gene: TRBV25-1
clone size: -
CDR3 DNA: TGTGCCAGCAGTGAAGGGTCCCCGTTCCTTGAGCAGTTCTTC
CDR3 protein: CASSEGSPFLEQFF

D gene: -
J gene: TRBJ1-1
V gene: TRBV27
clone size: few
CDR3 DNA: TGTGCCAGCAGCCCAATAGGGGGTGGCACTGAAGCTTTCTTT
CDR3 protein: CASSPIGGGTEAFF

D gene: -
J gene: TRBJ2-4
V gene: TRBV29-1
clone size: -
CDR3 DNA: TGCAGCGTTGTTAAGGGGGGGAACATTCAGTACTTC
CDR3 protein: CSVVKGGNIQYF

D gene: -
J gene: TRBJ1-3
V gene: TRBV19
clone size: -
CDR3 DNA: TGTGCCAGTACGTTTTCGGTTCCCGGCTCTGGAAACACCATATATTTT
CDR3 protein: CASTFSVPGSGNTIYF

D gene: TRBD1
J gene: TRBJ1-5
V gene: TRBV28
clone size: -
CDR3 DNA: TGTGCCAGCAGTTCCACCCCTTTCCGGGACAGGAGATATCAGCCCCAGCATTTT
CDR3 protein: CASSSTPFRDRRYQPQHF

D gene: -
J gene: TRBJ2-3
V gene: TRBV5-4
clone size: -
CDR3 DNA: TGTGCCAGCAGCTTGGCCCCAGATACGCAGTATTTT
CDR3 protein: CASSLAPDTQYF

D gene: -
J gene: TRBJ2-1
V gene: TRBV9
clone size: -
CDR3 DNA: TGTGCCAGCAGCTTCGGAATTGGGGGGTACAATGAGCAGTTCTTC
CDR3 protein: CASSFGIGGYNEQFF

D gene: -
J gene: TRBJ2-5
V gene: TRBV27
clone size: -
CDR3 DNA: TGTGCCAGCAGTTTAACAGGTCCACCCAGGGGAGAGACCCAGTACTTC
CDR3 protein: CASSLTGPPRGETQYF

D gene: -
J gene: TRBJ1-1
V gene: TRBV27
clone size: -
CDR3 DNA: TGTGCCAGCAGTTTATCGGTCCGACAGTTGAACACTGAAGCTTTCTTT
CDR3 protein: CASSLSVRQLNTEAFF

D gene: -
J gene: TRBJ2-7
V gene: TRBV10-3
clone size: -
CDR3 DNA: TGTGCCATCAGTGAGCGGCAGGGCGGGCAAAACGAGCAGTACTTC
CDR3 protein: CAISERQGGQNEQYF

D gene: -
J gene: TRBJ2-5
V gene: TRBV9
clone size: -
CDR3 DNA: TGTGCCAGCAGCGGGACTGAATCGAAGAGTAGGGAGACCCAGTACTTC
CDR3 protein: CASSGTESKSRETQYF

D gene: -
J gene: TRBJ1-4
V gene: TRBV10-1
clone size: -
CDR3 DNA: TGCGCCCACCGAAGGGGAGGGGCTAATGAAAAACTGTTTTTT
CDR3 protein: CAHRRGGANEKLFF

D gene: TRBD1
J gene: TRBJ1-1
V gene: TRBV10-3
clone size: -
CDR3 DNA: TGTGCCATCAGGGGACAGGGGAACACTGAAGCTTTCTTT
CDR3 protein: CAIRGQGNTEAFF

D gene: -
J gene: TRBJ2-3
V gene: TRBV2
clone size: -
CDR3 DNA: TGTGCCAGCAGACGGGTAGAGACAGATACGCAGTATTTT
CDR3 protein: CASRRVETDTQYF

D gene: -
J gene: TRBJ1-3
V gene: TRBV15
clone size: -
CDR3 DNA: TGTGCCACCAGCAGAGATCCTACGGCAGCCTCTGGAAACACCATATATTTT
CDR3 protein: CATSRDPTAASGNTIYF

D gene: -
J gene: TRBJ2-7
V gene: TRBV7-6
clone size: few
CDR3 DNA: TGTGTCAGCAGCGTTGGAGTGTCCTACGAGCAGTACTTC
CDR3 protein: CVSSVGVSYEQYF

D gene: TRBD1
J gene: TRBJ1-1
V gene: TRBV5-6
clone size: -
CDR3 DNA: TGTGCCAGCAGCCCCGGACAGGGGAGCGCTTTCTTT
CDR3 protein: CASSPGQGSAFF

D gene: TRBD2
J gene: TRBJ2-7
V gene: TRBV27
clone size: -
CDR3 DNA: TGTGCCAGCAGTTTAAGGCGGGAGTGGCACGAGCAGTACTTC
CDR3 protein: CASSLRREWHEQYF

D gene: -
J gene: TRBJ1-2
V gene: TRBV4-1
clone size: -
CDR3 DNA: TGCGCCAGCAGCCAAGAGCGATCAATTGGGGGCTACACCTTC
CDR3 protein: CASSQERSIGGYTF

D gene: TRBD2
J gene: TRBJ2-1
V gene: TRBV7-7
clone size: -
CDR3 DNA: TGTGCCAGCAGCACTGGACTAGCTAGCCAGGATGAGCAGTTCTTC
CDR3 protein: CASSTGLASQDEQFF

D gene: TRBD1
J gene: TRBJ2-7
V gene: TRBV28
clone size: -
CDR3 DNA: TGTGCCAGCTGGGGACAGAGATCCTACGAGCAGTACTTC
CDR3 protein: CASWGQRSYEQYF

D gene: -
J gene: TRBJ2-2
V gene: TRBV11-2
clone size: -
CDR3 DNA: TGTGCCAGCAGCTCCACAGCGAACACCGGGGAGCTGTTTTTT
CDR3 protein: CASSSTANTGELFF

D gene: TRBD2
J gene: TRBJ2-7
V gene: TRBV9
clone size: once
CDR3 DNA: TGTGCCAGCAGCGTGGGACTAGCGGGAGACGAGCAGTACTTC
CDR3 protein: CASSVGLAGDEQYF